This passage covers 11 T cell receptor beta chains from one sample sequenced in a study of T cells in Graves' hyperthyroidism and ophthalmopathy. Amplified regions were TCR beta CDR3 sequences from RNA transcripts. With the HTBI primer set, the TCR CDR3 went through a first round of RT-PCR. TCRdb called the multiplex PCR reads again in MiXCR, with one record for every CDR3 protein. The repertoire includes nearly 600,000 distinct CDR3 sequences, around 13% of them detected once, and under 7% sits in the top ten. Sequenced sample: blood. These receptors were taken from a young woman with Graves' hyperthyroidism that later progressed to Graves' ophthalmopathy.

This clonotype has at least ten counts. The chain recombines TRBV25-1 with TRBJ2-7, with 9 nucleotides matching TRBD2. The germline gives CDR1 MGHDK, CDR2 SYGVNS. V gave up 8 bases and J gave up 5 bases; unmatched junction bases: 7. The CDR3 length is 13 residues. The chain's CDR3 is CASRSASGNEQYF. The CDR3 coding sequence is TGTGCCAGCCGATCGGCTAGCGGGAACGAGCAGTACTTC.

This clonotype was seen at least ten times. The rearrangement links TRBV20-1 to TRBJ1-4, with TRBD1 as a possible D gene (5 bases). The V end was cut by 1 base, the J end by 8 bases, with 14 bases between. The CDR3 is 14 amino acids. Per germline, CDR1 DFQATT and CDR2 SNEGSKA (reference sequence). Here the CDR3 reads CSARGMGVGEKLFF. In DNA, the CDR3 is TGCAGTGCTAGAGGAATGGGGGTAGGGGAAAAACTGTTTTTT.

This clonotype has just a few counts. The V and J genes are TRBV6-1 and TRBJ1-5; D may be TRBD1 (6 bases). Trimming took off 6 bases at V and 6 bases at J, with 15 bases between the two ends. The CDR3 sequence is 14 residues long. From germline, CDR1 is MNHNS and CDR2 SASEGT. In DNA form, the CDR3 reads TGTGCCAGCAGCCTTGGAACAGGGTTTCAGCCCCAGCATTTT. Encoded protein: CASSLGTGFQPQHF.

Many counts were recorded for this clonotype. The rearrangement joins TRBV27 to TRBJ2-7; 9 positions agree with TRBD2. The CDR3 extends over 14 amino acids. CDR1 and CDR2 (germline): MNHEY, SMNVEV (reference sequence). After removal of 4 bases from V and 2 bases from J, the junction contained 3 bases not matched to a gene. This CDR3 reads CASSSLAGPYEQYF. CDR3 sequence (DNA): TGTGCCAGCAGTTCGCTAGCGGGACCCTACGAGCAGTACTTC.

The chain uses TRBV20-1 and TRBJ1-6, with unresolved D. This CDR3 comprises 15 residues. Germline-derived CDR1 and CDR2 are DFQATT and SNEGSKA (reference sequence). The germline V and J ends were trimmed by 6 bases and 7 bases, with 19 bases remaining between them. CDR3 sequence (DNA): TGCAGTGCACCTACCGTGCCAGACCGAAATTCACCCCTCCACTTT. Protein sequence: CSAPTVPDRNSPLHF.

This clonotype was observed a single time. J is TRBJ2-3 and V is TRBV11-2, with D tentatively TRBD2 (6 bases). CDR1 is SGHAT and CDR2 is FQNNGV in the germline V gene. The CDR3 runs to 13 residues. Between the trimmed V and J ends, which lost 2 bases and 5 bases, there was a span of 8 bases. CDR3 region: CASSLREVDTQYF. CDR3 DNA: TGTGCCAGCAGCTTAAGGGAGGTAGATACGCAGTATTTT.

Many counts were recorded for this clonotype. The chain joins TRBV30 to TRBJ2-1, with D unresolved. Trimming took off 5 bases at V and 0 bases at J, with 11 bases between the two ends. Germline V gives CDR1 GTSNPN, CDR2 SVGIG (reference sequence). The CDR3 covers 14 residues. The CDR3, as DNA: TGTGCCTGGTTTTTAGTCAACTCCTACAATGAGCAGTTCTTC. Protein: CAWFLVNSYNEQFF.

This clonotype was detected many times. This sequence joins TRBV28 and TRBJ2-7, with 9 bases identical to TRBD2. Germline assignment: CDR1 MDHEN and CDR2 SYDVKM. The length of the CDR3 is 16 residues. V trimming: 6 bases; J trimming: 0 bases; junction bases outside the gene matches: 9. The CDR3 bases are TGTGCCAGCAGACGGGCTAGCGGGACCAGCTCCTACGAGCAGTACTTC. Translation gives CASRRASGTSSYEQYF.

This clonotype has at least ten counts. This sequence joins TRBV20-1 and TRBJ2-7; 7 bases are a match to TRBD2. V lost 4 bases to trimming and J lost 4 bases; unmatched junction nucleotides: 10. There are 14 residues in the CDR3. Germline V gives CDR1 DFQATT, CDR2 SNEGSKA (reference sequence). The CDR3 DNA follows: TGCAGTGCTAACGCGGGAGAGGCTATGTACGAGCAGTACTTC. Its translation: CSANAGEAMYEQYF.

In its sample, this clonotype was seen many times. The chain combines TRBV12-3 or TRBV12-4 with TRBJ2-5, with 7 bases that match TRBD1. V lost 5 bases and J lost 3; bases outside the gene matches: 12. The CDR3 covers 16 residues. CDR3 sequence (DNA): TGTGCCAGCAGTGAAGGCGGACAGGACATTAAAGAGACCCAGTACTTC. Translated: CASSEGGQDIKETQYF.

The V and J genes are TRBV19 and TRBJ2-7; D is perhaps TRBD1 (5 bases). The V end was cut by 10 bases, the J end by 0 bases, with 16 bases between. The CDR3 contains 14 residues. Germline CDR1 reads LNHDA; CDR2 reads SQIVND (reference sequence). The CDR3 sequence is CATQTPGNSYEQYF. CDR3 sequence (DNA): TGTGCCACTCAGACTCCAGGGAACTCCTACGAGCAGTACTTC.